The entry below gives a single T cell receptor (beta chain) sequence along with its context. Its antigen is unidentified. The CDR3 extends over 13 amino acids. V was pared by 6 bases and J by 4 bases, with 15 bases between. The germline gives CDR1 SQVTM, CDR2 ANQGSEA. With a J-beta primer mix and a sample-barcoded 5' primer, a second PCR ran about 7 to 12 cycles. TCRdb processed the 5' RACE reads anew with MiXCR; each CDR3 protein has one entry. Seen here are about 800,000 distinct CDR3 sequences, around 25% observed once, and the top ten hold 3.7%. The data originate from a study of blood T cells in healthy people across ages. Study-wide points: A greater number of naive CD4+ cells and higher diversity distinguished long-lived donors from aged donors.

Ten milliliters of peripheral blood were drawn from each donor. Another study also made use of these data, one on T cells of mothers and their children. That study adds: Sample barcodes and 2-4 random nucleotides came from the second PCR's M1S primer.

The receptor was derived from a boy aged 5-17 years in good health. The chain carries TRBV29-1 and TRBJ1-2; D is perhaps TRBD1 (5 bases). Sequencing was performed on blood. This CDR3 reads CSVPAGGSYGYTF. CDR3 in DNA: TGCAGCGTCCCCGCGGGGGGAAGCTATGGCTACACCTTC. Full variable domain (outside the CDR3, taken from reference TRBV29-1 and TRBJ1-2): SAVISQKPSRDICQRGTSLTIQCQVDSQVTMMFWYRQQPGQSLTLIATANQGSEATYESGFVIDKFPISRPNLTFSTLTVSNMSPEDSSIYLCSVPAGGSYGYTFGSGTRLTVV.